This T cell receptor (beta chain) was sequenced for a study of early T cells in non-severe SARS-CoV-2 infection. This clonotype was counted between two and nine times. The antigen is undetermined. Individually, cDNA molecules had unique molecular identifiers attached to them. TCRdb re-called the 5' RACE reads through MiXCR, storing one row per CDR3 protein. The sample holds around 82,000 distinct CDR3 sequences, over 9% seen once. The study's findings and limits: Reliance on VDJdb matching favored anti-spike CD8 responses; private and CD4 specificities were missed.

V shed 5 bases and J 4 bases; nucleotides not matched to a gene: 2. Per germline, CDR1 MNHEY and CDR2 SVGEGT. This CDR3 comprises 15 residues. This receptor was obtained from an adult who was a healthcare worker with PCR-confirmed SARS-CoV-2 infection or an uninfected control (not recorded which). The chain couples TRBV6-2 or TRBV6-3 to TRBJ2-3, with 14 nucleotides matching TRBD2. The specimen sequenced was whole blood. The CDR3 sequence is CASSVTSGGADTQYF. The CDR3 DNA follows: TGTGCCAGCAGTGTGACTAGCGGGGGGGCAGATACGCAGTATTTT.